Here is one T cell receptor beta chain with its context. This clone was recorded once. The antigen this receptor binds is unknown. No base quality information exists; no much larger clone differs at one position. Each collaborating institution followed its own protocols to collect whole blood in K2EDTA tubes. For TCRbeta analysis, collaborator samples were shipped as frozen whole blood, as isolated PBMCs, or as DNA extracted from either sample type. This specimen belongs to a study of blood T cell repertoires in COVID-19 (dated by TCRdb to 2020 to 2022). The study in broad terms: Samples from collaborators originated in the United States, Italy and Spain and spanned both the acute and convalescent phases of COVID-19. The material from the prospective study consisted of cDNA or gDNA derived from T cells, B-cell-depleted T cells, or PBMCs. Subjects who had been exposed to COVID-19, were actively infected with it, or had recovered from it provided the deeply sampled blood TCRbeta repertoires that made up the dataset. A freely available public database, intended as a resource for researchers studying the immune response to SARS-CoV-2, is where the repertoires were released. Samples were obtained from the ongoing ImmuneRACE study (first 160 participants) and from 1,254 subjects provided by 6 global collaborators. A de-identified subject ID, COVID-19 status, age in years and sex were almost always included in the sample metadata. Where available, HLA class I and class II types were obtained from metadata supplied by the sample provider rather than from assay-based typing.

General study outcomes and caveats: The amount of clinical and demographic metadata varied by source and participant and was provided uncurated.

The CDR3 runs 14 residues from the cysteine to the phenylalanine. Only CDR3 DNA is held: 42 bases, read in frame from base 1. The germline V gene (reference sequence) supplies CDR1 LNHDA and CDR2 SQIVND. V gives up 5 bases and J gives up 8 bases, and the segment between their germline ends measures 15 bases. TCRbeta CDR3 regions were amplified from genomic DNA by means of the immunoSEQ Assay, a bias-controlled multiplex PCR. Processing in the source paper ran as follows. Within the assay, amplification of reference gene primers was used to estimate how many nucleated cells each sample contained. To quantify the absolute abundance of each unique TCRbeta CDR3 rearrangement, sequence reads were collapsed and filtered. For each sample, productive Simpson clonality was calculated by taking the square root of Simpson's diversity index across productive rearrangements. TCRdb mirrors the immuneACCESS table, restricted to in-frame sequences. Some clones are absent from its copies; in checked studies, under half trace to an unresolved V gene, and the reason for the others is unknown. The D gene and trimming were derived from the DNA, and the V and J assignments and clone size from that table. For this sample the table gives hundreds of thousands of clones, of which 80% to 90% were detected only once. 10% of the sample belongs to the ten largest clones.

Material for sequencing was peripheral blood. The receptor was derived from a woman of 80 years or more with acute or convalescent COVID-19. The chain was built from TRBV19 and TRBJ1-4; possibly the D gene is TRBD1, per 5 matching bases. The CDR3 region: CASSAGPSLEKLFF. In nucleotides, the sequence is TGTGCCAGTAGTGCGGGACCGTCGTTGGAAAAACTGTTTTTT.